The 25 T cell receptor beta chains presented below share a single source sample, sequenced in a study of identical twins. TCRdb recomputed calls from the 5' RACE reads with MiXCR, one row per CDR3 protein. The table records 100,000 or so distinct CDR3 sequences, about 5.6% of them present only once. The specimen was memory T cells sorted from blood. All receptors come from a woman aged 50 to 65 in good health.

The rearrangement links TRBV6-1 to TRBJ1-5; 7 nucleotides match TRBD1. CDR3 length equals 14 residues. Germline-derived CDR1 and CDR2 are MNHNS and SASEGT. V shed 7 bases and J 2 bases; nucleotides not matched to a gene: 5. The CDR3 here is CASTQGQGNQPQHF. CDR3 nucleotide sequence: TGTGCCAGCACTCAAGGACAGGGCAATCAGCCCCAGCATTTT.

Many counts were recorded for this clonotype. J is TRBJ2-3 and V is TRBV4-1; weak D call: TRBD1 (6 bases). Germline lookup yields CDR1 MGHRA and CDR2 YSYEKL. V gave up 6 bases and J gave up 4 bases, with 11 bases separating them. The CDR3 covers 13 residues. The CDR3 DNA is TGCGCCAGCAGAGAGACAGGTGCAGATACGCAGTATTTT. This gives the protein CASRETGADTQYF.

The table lists this clonotype with many counts. V gene TRBV7-8 combines with J gene TRBJ2-1; tentative D call: TRBD2 (6 bases). CDR3 length equals 16 residues. Germline assignment: CDR1 SGHVS and CDR2 FQNEAQ. V lost 1 base to trimming and J lost 7 bases, with 17 bases between them. CDR3 sequence (DNA): TGTGCCAGCAGCTTAGTGGTGGCGGGAAGTCCGAATGAGCAGTTCTTC. Translating gives CASSLVVAGSPNEQFF.

This clonotype occurred many times. The rearrangement links TRBV5-1 to TRBJ2-1; 9 bases fit TRBD2. This CDR3 contains 15 residues. Germline V lookup: CDR1 SGHRS, CDR2 YFSETQ. Germline trimming cut 4 bases from V and 4 bases from J; bases unmatched to any gene: 6. CDR3 DNA sequence: TGCGCCAGCAGCCCCACCGCGGGAGGGTACAATGAGCAGTTCTTC. Amino acids: CASSPTAGGYNEQFF. The complete variable domain, with remaining parts taken from reference TRBV5-1 and TRBJ2-1, reads KAGVTQTPRYLIKTRGQQVTLSCSPISGHRSVSWYQQTPGQGLQFLFEYFSETQRNKGNFPGRFSGRQFSNSRSEMNVSTLELGDSALYLCASSPTAGGYNEQFFGPGTRLTVL.

In its sample, this clonotype was seen many times. The V gene is TRBV10-3, the J gene TRBJ2-3; D remains ambiguous. The CDR3 spans 11 residues. V was clipped by 4 bases and J by 6 bases, with 5 bases between them. The germline V gene encodes CDR1 ENHRY and CDR2 SYGVKD. In DNA, the CDR3 is TGTGCCATCAGTGCGGCTGATACGCAGTATTTT. This translates into CAISAADTQYF.

This clonotype was observed many times. The CDR3 nucleotides are TGTGCCAGCAGTCTCTACAGGTTAGCGAACTACGAGCAGTACGTC. Residues: CASSLYRLANYEQYV. The chain employs TRBV6-1 and TRBJ2-7; D tentatively reads TRBD1 or TRBD2 (5 bases each). This CDR3 is built from 15 residues. Germline lookup yields CDR1 MNHNS and CDR2 SASEGT. Trimming removed 5 bases from V and 3 bases from J, with 17 bases in between.

This clonotype was found many times. The chain carries TRBV15 and TRBJ2-3; 13 nucleotides align to TRBD2. Unmatched junction bases numbered 8, after V lost 2 bases and J lost 6 bases. The CDR3 is 17 amino acids. CDR1 is LNHNV and CDR2 is YYDKDF in the germline V gene (reference sequence). CDR3 bases: TGTGCCACCAGCAGACCCCCGGGACTAGCGGGATCGGATACGCAGTATTTT. It yields the protein CATSRPPGLAGSDTQYF.

This clonotype was found many times. The gene calls are TRBV14 and TRBJ2-7; the D is unclear. The CDR3 runs to 11 residues. Germline CDR1 SGHDN, CDR2 FVKESK. Trimming left V 2 bases short and J 3 bases short, with 2 bases between. DNA for the CDR3: TGTGCCAGCAGCCAATACTACGAGCAGTACTTC. Amino acid sequence: CASSQYYEQYF.

This clonotype was recorded at least ten times. V and J are TRBV6-5 and TRBJ1-2, with TRBD1 matching 7 bases. The CDR3 loop spans 14 amino acids. V gave up 0 bases and J gave up 4 bases; unmatched junction bases: 2. Germline CDR1 reads MNHEY; CDR2 reads SVGAGI. CDR3 bases: TGTGCCAGCAGTTACTCAGGGGGCGGCTATGGCTACACCTTC. It codes for CASSYSGGGYGYTF.

The V gene is TRBV7-3, the J gene TRBJ2-3; either TRBD1 or TRBD2 may supply D (5 bases each). Germline CDR1 is SGHTA and CDR2 is FQGTGA. V was clipped by 5 bases and J by 2 bases, with 11 bases between them. This CDR3 has 14 residues. The CDR3 protein is CASSRDGLTDTQYF. In DNA form, the CDR3 reads TGTGCCAGCAGCCGGGACGGCCTCACAGATACGCAGTATTTT.

In its sample, this clonotype was seen many times. The genes are TRBV5-4 and TRBJ2-5, with D unresolved. Trimming removed 4 bases from V and 3 bases from J, with 16 bases in between. The CDR3 has 15 residues. From germline, CDR1 is SGHNT and CDR2 YYREEE (reference sequence). The CDR3 reads CASSAKTDLEETQYF. CDR3 coding DNA: TGTGCCAGCAGCGCCAAGACTGATTTGGAAGAGACCCAGTACTTC.

This clonotype was seen ten or more times. This chain connects TRBV3-1 to TRBJ2-1; D is uncertain. Germline CDR1 is LGHDT and CDR2 is YNNKEL (reference sequence). The CDR3 sequence is 14 residues long. V dropped 3 bases and J dropped 4 bases, with 10 bases sitting between them. The CDR3 protein is CASSQGLQYNEQFF. The CDR3 nucleotides are TGTGCCAGCAGCCAGGGTCTACAATACAATGAGCAGTTCTTC.

The chain uses TRBV20-1 and TRBJ2-7; 7 bases agree with TRBD1. Looked up from germline, CDR1 is DFQATT and CDR2 is SNEGSKA (reference sequence). The CDR3 totals 14 residues. The CDR3 is CSGIGDSEFYEQYF. The CDR3 region has the DNA TGCAGCGGGATCGGGGACAGTGAATTTTACGAGCAGTACTTC.

Ten or more counts support this clonotype. This chain joins TRBV7-9 and TRBJ2-3; maybe TRBD2 (6 bases). The CDR3 loop spans 14 amino acids. V shed 5 bases and J shed 2 bases, with 11 bases lying between them. The V gene's germline CDR1 is SEHNR and CDR2 FQNEAQ (reference sequence). The CDR3 region is CASSPGLPTDTQYF. The CDR3 DNA follows: TGTGCCAGCAGCCCCGGACTACCCACAGATACGCAGTATTTT.

This clonotype was picked up many times. The chain combines TRBV29-1 with TRBJ2-1, with 10 bases fitting TRBD2. Germline V gene data show CDR1 as SQVTM and CDR2 as ANQGSEA. The ends lost 4 bases at V and 9 bases at J; junction bases unmatched: 9. This CDR3 comprises 14 residues. This chain's CDR3 is CSVAKAGGAREQFF. The CDR3 DNA follows: TGCAGCGTTGCCAAAGCGGGAGGGGCGCGTGAGCAGTTCTTC.

This clonotype was picked up many times. The genes are TRBV12-3 or TRBV12-4 and TRBJ2-3; D not certain. The CDR3 has 13 residues. Trimming removed 5 bases at V and 1 base at J, with 7 bases between. The CDR3 protein is CASSLMGTDTQYF. The CDR3 nucleotides are TGTGCCAGCAGTCTAATGGGCACAGATACGCAGTATTTT.

This clonotype came up many times. The gene calls are TRBV2 and TRBJ1-5, with D tentatively TRBD1 (6 bases). Trimming removed 5 bases from V and 4 bases from J, with 12 bases in between. The CDR3 consists of 14 residues. CDR1 is SNHLY, CDR2 FYNNEI, per germline. The CDR3 loop reads CASSLDSYNQPQHF. CDR3 nucleotide sequence: TGTGCCAGCAGTCTGGACAGTTATAATCAGCCCCAGCATTTT.

This clonotype was seen a few times. The genes are TRBV3-1 and TRBJ1-1, with a weak D call TRBD1 (6 bases). From germline, CDR1 is LGHDT and CDR2 YNNKEL (reference sequence). Trimming stripped 6 bases from V and 4 bases from J, with 18 bases between. The CDR3 is made up of 15 amino acids. The CDR3 protein is CASRASQQGFTEAFF. CDR3 DNA: TGTGCCAGCAGGGCTTCTCAACAGGGTTTCACTGAAGCTTTCTTT.

Ten or more counts support this clonotype. The rearrangement links TRBV14 to TRBJ2-7; D unresolved. CDR1 and CDR2 (germline): SGHDN, FVKESK. Trimming removed 0 bases at V and 0 bases at J, with 6 bases between. The CDR3 is 14 residues long. The CDR3 here is CASSQDAFSYEQYV. For the CDR3, the DNA is TGTGCCAGCAGCCAAGACGCCTTCTCCTACGAGCAGTACGTC.

This sequence joins TRBV7-9 and TRBJ1-2; 8 nucleotides line up with TRBD1. With V trimmed by 3 bases and J by 7 bases, 4 bases remained unmatched. Per the germline V gene, CDR1 is SEHNR and CDR2 is FQNEAQ (reference sequence). The CDR3 covers 13 residues. Here the CDR3 reads CASSFQGASGYTF. The CDR3 nucleotides are TGTGCCAGCAGCTTCCAGGGGGCGAGTGGCTACACCTTC.

This clonotype was observed at least ten times. The V gene is TRBV5-1, the J gene TRBJ2-6; D not certain. Germline V gene data show CDR1 as SGHRS and CDR2 as YFSETQ. Trimming pared 8 bases from V and 0 bases from J, leaving 12 bases between. The CDR3 contains 15 residues. The CDR3 sequence: CASKDGNSGANVLTF. The CDR3 nucleotides read TGCGCCAGTAAGGACGGAAACTCTGGGGCCAACGTCCTGACTTTC.

The CDR3 loop reads CASQGQAKETQYF. CDR3 in DNA: TGTGCCAGCCAAGGACAGGCTAAAGAGACCCAGTACTTC. The gene calls are TRBV25-1 and TRBJ2-5; the match to TRBD1 covers 7 bases. The trim removed 8 bases at V and 3 bases at J, leaving 6 bases unmatched. CDR1 is MGHDK, CDR2 SYGVNS, per germline. This CDR3 has 13 residues.

This clonotype was seen ten or more times. The chain recombines TRBV9 with TRBJ2-1; TRBD2 matches 7 bases. The CDR3 covers 15 residues. J was trimmed by 1 base and V by 4 bases; bases with no gene match: 5. CDR1 and CDR2 from the germline V gene are SGDLS and YYNGEE. The CDR3, as DNA: TGTGCCAGCAGCCAGGCTAGCGGTTCCTACAATGAGCAGTTCTTC. Translated: CASSQASGSYNEQFF.

This chain links TRBV18 with TRBJ2-7, with D maybe TRBD1 (5 bases). Germline CDR1 and CDR2: KGHSH and LQKENI. The V and J ends lost 5 bases and 1 base respectively, with 9 bases between them. The CDR3 totals 13 residues. CDR3 sequence: CASSTRESYEQYF. In DNA form, the CDR3 reads TGTGCCAGCTCAACCAGGGAATCCTACGAGCAGTACTTC. Complete variable domain (other parts from reference TRBV18 and TRBJ2-7): NAGVMQNPRHLVRRRGQEARLRCSPMKGHSHVYWYRQLPEEGLKFMVYLQKENIIDESGMPKERFSAEFPKEGPSILRIQQVVRGDSAAYFCASSTRESYEQYFGPGTRLTVT.

This clonotype was counted at least ten times. V and J are TRBV7-9 and TRBJ2-4; D unresolved. The CDR3 has 15 residues. Germline CDR1 reads SEHNR; CDR2 reads FQNEAQ (reference sequence). Trimming took 5 bases from V and 1 from J, leaving 12 bases between them. CDR3: CASSPKNNAKNIQYF. In DNA form, the CDR3 reads TGTGCCAGCAGCCCTAAGAACAACGCCAAAAACATTCAGTACTTC.